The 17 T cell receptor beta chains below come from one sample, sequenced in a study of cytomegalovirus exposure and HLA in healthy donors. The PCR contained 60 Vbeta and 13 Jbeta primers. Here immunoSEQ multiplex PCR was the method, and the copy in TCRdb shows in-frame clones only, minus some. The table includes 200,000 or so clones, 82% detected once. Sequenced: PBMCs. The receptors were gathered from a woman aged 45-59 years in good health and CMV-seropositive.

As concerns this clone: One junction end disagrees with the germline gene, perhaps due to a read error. CDR3 sequence (DNA): TGCGCCAGCAGCTTGTGGGGGGCCTCGGGACTAGCGGGAGGGCCCAATGAACAGTTCTTC. Translation: CASSLWGASGLAGGPNEQFF. The chain employs TRBV5-1 and TRBJ2-1, with 16 bases aligning to TRBD2. The V gene's germline CDR1 is SGHRS and CDR2 YFSETQ. The CDR3 spans 20 residues. Drawing the rest from reference TRBV5-1 and TRBJ2-1, the complete variable domain is KAGVTQTPRYLIKTRGQQVTLSCSPISGHRSVSWYQQTPGQGLQFLFEYFSETQRNKGNFPGRFSGRQFSNSRSEMNVSTLELGDSALYLCASSLWGASGLAGGPNEQFFGPGTRLTVL.

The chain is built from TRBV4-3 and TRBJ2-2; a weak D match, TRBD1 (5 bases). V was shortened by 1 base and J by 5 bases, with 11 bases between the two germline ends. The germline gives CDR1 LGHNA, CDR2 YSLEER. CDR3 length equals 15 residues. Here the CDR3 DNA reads TGCGCCAGCAGCCAAGTTTCAGGGTGGACCGGGGAGCTGTTTTTT. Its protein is CASSQVSGWTGELFF.

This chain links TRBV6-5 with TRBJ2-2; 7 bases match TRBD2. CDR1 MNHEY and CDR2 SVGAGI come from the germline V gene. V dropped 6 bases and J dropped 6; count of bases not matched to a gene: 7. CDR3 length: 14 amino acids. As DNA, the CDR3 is TGTGCCAGCAGCCCGATGGGGGGGTCCGGGGAGCTGTTTTTT. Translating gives CASSPMGGSGELFF.

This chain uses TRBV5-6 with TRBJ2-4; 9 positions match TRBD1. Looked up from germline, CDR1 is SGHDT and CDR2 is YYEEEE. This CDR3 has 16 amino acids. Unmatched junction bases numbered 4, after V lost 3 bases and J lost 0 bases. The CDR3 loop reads CASSYTGGLAKNIQYF. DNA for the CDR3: TGTGCCAGCAGCTACACAGGGGGCTTAGCCAAAAACATTCAGTACTTC.

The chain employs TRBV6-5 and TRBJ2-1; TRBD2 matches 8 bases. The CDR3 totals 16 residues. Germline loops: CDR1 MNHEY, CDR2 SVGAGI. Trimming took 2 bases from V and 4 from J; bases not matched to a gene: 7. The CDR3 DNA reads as TGTGCCAGCAGTTACCGGGGTAGCGGGGTTTACAATGAGCAGTTCTTC. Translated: CASSYRGSGVYNEQFF.

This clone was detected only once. The CDR3 nucleotides are TGTGCCAGCAGCTTTTCCACAGGTCTCCTGAACACCGGGGAGCTGTTTTTT. It is translated as CASSFSTGLLNTGELFF. The chain recombines TRBV7-8 with TRBJ2-2; weak D call: TRBD1 (5 bases). From germline, CDR1 is SGHVS and CDR2 FQNEAQ. The ends were cut back, 3 bases at V and 1 base at J, with 15 bases in the middle. CDR3 size: 17 residues.

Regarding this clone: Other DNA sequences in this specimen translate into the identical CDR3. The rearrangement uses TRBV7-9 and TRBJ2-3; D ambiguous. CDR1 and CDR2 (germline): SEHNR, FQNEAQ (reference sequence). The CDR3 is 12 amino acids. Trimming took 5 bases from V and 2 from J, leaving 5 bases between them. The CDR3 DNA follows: TGTGCCAGCAGCCCTAACACAGATACGCAGTATTTT. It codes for CASSPNTDTQYF.

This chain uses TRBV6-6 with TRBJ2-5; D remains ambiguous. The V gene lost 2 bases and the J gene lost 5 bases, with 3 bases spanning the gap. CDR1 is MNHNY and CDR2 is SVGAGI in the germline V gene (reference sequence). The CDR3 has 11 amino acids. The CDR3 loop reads CASSYLETQYF. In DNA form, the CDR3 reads TGTGCCAGCAGTTACCTCGAGACCCAGTACTTC.

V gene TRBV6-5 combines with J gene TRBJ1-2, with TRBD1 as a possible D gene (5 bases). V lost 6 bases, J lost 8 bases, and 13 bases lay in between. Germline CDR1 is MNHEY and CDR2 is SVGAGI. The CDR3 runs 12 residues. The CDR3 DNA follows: TGTGCCAGCAGCCTTAAGGGGAACGGCTACACCTTC. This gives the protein CASSLKGNGYTF.

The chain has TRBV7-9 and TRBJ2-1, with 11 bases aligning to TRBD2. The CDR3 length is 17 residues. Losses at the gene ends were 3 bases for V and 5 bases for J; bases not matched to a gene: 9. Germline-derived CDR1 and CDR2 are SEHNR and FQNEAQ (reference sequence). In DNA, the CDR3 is TGTGCCAGCAGCTTCCCCGGGACTAGCGGTCTCGACAATGAGCAGTTCTTC. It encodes CASSFPGTSGLDNEQFF.

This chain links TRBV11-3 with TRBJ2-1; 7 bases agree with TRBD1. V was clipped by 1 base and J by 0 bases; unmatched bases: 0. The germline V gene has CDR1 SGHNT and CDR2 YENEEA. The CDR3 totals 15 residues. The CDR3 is CASSLAGGSYNEQFF. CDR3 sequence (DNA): TGTGCCAGCAGCTTAGCAGGGGGCTCCTACAATGAGCAGTTCTTC.

The CDR3 DNA reads as TGTGCCAGCAGCCCGTCGTTGGCGGGGGGGACCTACGAGCAGTACTTC. It encodes CASSPSLAGGTYEQYF. The J gene is TRBJ2-7, the V gene TRBV4-2; 9 nucleotides match TRBD2. Germline V lookup: CDR1 LGHNA, CDR2 YNFKEQ. The CDR3 consists of 16 residues. With V trimmed by 4 bases and J by 2 bases, 9 bases remained unmatched.

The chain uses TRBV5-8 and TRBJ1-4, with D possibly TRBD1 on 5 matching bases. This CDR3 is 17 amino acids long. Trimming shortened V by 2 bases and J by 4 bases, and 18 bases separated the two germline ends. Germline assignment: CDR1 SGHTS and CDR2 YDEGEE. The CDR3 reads CASSLLKGPPYNEKLFF. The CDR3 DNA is TGTGCCAGCAGCTTACTCAAGGGGCCACCTTATAATGAAAAACTGTTTTTT.

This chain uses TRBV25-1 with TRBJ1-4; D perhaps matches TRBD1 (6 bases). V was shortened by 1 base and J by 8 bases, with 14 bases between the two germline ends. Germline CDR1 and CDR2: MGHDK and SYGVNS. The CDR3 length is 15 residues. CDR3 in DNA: TGTGCCAGCAGTGAATTGAGGGAAAGGGGGGAAAAACTGTTTTTT. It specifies CASSELRERGEKLFF.

The DNA of the CDR3 is TGCGCCAGCAGCCTTGGGAGCGTAGGTACAGATACGCAGTATTTT. Translated: CASSLGSVGTDTQYF. J is TRBJ2-3 and V is TRBV5-1, with D possibly being TRBD2 (5 bases). The V gene's germline CDR1 is SGHRS and CDR2 YFSETQ. This CDR3 comprises 15 residues. Trimming shortened V by 4 bases and J by 3 bases, and 15 bases separated the two germline ends.

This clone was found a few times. The CDR3 DNA sequence: TGTGCCAGCAGTGACCCGGGACAGGGTGACGAGCAGTACTTC. Translated: CASSDPGQGDEQYF. The chain has TRBV6-4 and TRBJ2-5; 9 positions agree with TRBD1. The J call may be mistaken, given a closer DNA end match to TRBJ2-7. Germline V gives CDR1 MRHNA, CDR2 SNTAGT. CDR3 length: 14 amino acids.

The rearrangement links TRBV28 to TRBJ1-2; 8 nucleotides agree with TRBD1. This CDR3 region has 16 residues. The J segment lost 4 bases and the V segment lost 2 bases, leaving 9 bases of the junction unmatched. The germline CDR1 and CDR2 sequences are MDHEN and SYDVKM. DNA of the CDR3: TGTGCCAGCAGTTTAGCCCAAAAGACAGGGGTCTATGGCTACACCTTC. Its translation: CASSLAQKTGVYGYTF.